These 9 T cell receptor beta chains were sequenced from one sample in a study of blood T cells in healthy people across ages. Through a sample-barcoded 5' primer and a J-beta primer mix, a second PCR was run for roughly 6 to 11 cycles. MiXCR was run by TCRdb on the 5' RACE reads, yielding one entry per CDR3 protein. Of 550,000 to 650,000 distinct CDR3 sequences listed, around 31% are singletons. The sequencing sample was made of blood. These TCRs come from an elderly woman in good health.

Concerning this clonotype: A much larger clone differs from this one at a single base, so this may be a read error. The CDR3 coding sequence is TGTGCCAGCAGCCCCTCGGCGTTCAGCGGGGGGGGGAATGAGCAGTTCTTC. The encoded protein is CASSPSAFSGGGNEQFF. This chain connects TRBV7-3 to TRBJ2-1, with 10 bases lining up with TRBD2. Germline lookup yields CDR1 SGHTA and CDR2 FQGTGA. Losses at the gene ends were 5 bases for V and 7 bases for J; bases not matched to a gene: 14. CDR3 length equals 17 residues. Supplemented by reference TRBV7-3 and TRBJ2-1, the full variable domain reads GAGVSQTPSNKVTEKGKYVELRCDPISGHTALYWYRQSLGQGPEFLIYFQGTGAADDSGLPNDRFFAVRPEGSVSTLKIQRTERGDSAVYLCASSPSAFSGGGNEQFFGPGTRLTVL.

Many counts were recorded for this clonotype. An end of the junction differs from the germline gene, which may be a read error. This chain connects TRBV4-1 to TRBJ1-2; no definite D call. The CDR3 sequence is 14 residues long. Germline V gene sequence: CDR1 MGHRA, CDR2 YSYEKL. CDR3 in amino acids: CASSQDYGNYGYTF. Here the CDR3 DNA reads TGTGCCAGCAGCCAAGATTACGGGAACTATGGCTACACCTTC.

This clonotype showed up many times. The CDR3 loop is CASSLANSGAGEQFF. The CDR3 DNA sequence: TGTGCCAGCAGTTTAGCGAATAGTGGGGCGGGGGAGCAGTTCTTC. This chain uses TRBV12-3 or TRBV12-4 with TRBJ2-1; tentative D call: TRBD2 (6 bases). V was trimmed by 0 bases and J by 10 bases, leaving 16 bases between them. The CDR3 spans 15 residues.

CDR3 nucleotides: TGCAGTGCGGAGTCGCGGGGGTGGTACAATGAGCAGTTCTTC. It is translated as CSAESRGWYNEQFF. J is TRBJ2-1 and V is TRBV20-1; 7 nucleotides line up with TRBD2. The CDR3 loop spans 14 amino acids. Germline trimming cut 6 bases from V and 4 bases from J; bases unmatched to any gene: 9. In germline, CDR1 is DFQATT, CDR2 SNEGSKA (reference sequence).

Comment on this clonotype: This may be a read error, as it is one base from a much larger clone. The V gene is TRBV10-3, the J gene TRBJ2-5; D possibly corresponds to TRBD2 (6 bases). Trimming removed 4 bases from V and 2 bases from J, with 14 bases in between. The CDR3 is made up of 15 amino acids. The germline CDR1 and CDR2 sequences are ENHRY and SYGVKD. The CDR3 here is CAISGDRGNQETQYF. CDR3 sequence (DNA): TGTGCCATCAGTGGGGATCGGGGGAATCAAGAGACCCAGTACTTC.

As for this clonotype: Given a much more abundant clone one base away, this may be a read error. The genes are TRBV4-2 and TRBJ2-4, with 7 bases lining up with TRBD2. Germline-derived CDR1 and CDR2 are LGHNA and YNFKEQ. The CDR3 is 17 amino acids. The CDR3 sequence: CASSQGLPGGSKTIQYF. In DNA form, the CDR3 reads TGTGCCAGCAGCCAAGGTCTACCGGGGGGTTCTAAAACCATTCAGTACTTC.

This clonotype was counted many times. This sequence joins TRBV2 and TRBJ1-2; D is ambiguous. The V end lost 3 bases, the J end lost 4 bases, and 9 bases lay between the germline ends. This CDR3 comprises 13 residues. In germline, CDR1 is SNHLY, CDR2 FYNNEI. The CDR3 reads CASSDRGAYGYTF. In DNA form, the CDR3 reads TGTGCCAGCAGTGATCGGGGAGCCTATGGCTACACCTTC.

The chain carries TRBV7-7 and TRBJ2-2; D may correspond to TRBD1 or TRBD2 (5 bases each). This CDR3 spans 15 amino acids. With 3 bases removed from V and 0 bases from J, the gap between germline ends came to 8 bases. Looked up from germline, CDR1 is SSHAT and CDR2 is FNYEAQ (reference sequence). DNA of the CDR3: TGTGCCAGCAGCTTCGGGACCACGAACACCGGGGAGCTGTTTTTT. This gives the protein CASSFGTTNTGELFF.

This clonotype was seen more than once but under ten times. For the CDR3, the DNA is TGTGCCAGCAGCGGATCGGGACTTTCGATCACCGGGGAGCTGTTTTTT. Translated: CASSGSGLSITGELFF. The J gene is TRBJ2-2, the V gene TRBV9; perhaps TRBD2 as D (6 bases). Trimming removed 3 bases at V and 4 bases at J, with 16 bases between. Per germline, CDR1 SGDLS and CDR2 YYNGEE. The CDR3 consists of 16 residues.